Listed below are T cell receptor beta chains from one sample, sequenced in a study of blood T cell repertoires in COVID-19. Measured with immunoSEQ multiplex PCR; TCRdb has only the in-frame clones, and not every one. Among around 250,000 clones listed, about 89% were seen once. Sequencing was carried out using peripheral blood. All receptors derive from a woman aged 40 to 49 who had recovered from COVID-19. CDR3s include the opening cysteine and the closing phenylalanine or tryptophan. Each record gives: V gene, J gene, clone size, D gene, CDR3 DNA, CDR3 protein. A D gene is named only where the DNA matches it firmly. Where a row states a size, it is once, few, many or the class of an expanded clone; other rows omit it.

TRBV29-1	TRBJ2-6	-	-	TGCAGCGCCGCGGGTTCTGGGGCCAACGTCCTGACTTTC	CSAAGSGANVLTF
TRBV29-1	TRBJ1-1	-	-	TGCAGCGTTGTAGCCACTCAGCTGAGTGAAGCTTTCTTT	CSVVATQLSEAFF
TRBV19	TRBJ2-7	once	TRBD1	TGTGCAGTTGGGGGACAGGGTGGCTACGAGCAGTACTTC	CAVGGQGGYEQYF
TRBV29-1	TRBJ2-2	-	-	TGCAGCGTTGAATTTGGAGGGAACACCGGGGAGCTGTTTTTT	CSVEFGGNTGELFF
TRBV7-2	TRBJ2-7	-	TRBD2	TGTGCCAGCAGCAGGACTAGCGGAGCCTACGAGCAGTACTTC	CASSRTSGAYEQYF
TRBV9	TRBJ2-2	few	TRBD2	TGTGCCAGCAGCGCAAAGGGACTAGCGGGAGGTTATGAGCTGTTTTTT	CASSAKGLAGGYELFF
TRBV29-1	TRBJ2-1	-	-	TGCAGCGGGTCCGTGGCGGGATACCCTGAGCAGTTCTTC	CSGSVAGYPEQFF
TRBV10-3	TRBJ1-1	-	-	TGTGCCATCAGTGAGTTAGAAAACACTGAAGCTTTCTTT	CAISELENTEAFF
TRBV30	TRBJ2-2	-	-	TGTGCCTGGAGATTTAGCGGGGAGCTGTTTTTT	CAWRFSGELFF
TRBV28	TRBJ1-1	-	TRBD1	TGTGCCAGCAGAGAGAGGGACAGGGTAAACACTGAAGCTTTCTTT	CASRERDRVNTEAFF
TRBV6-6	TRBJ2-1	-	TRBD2	TGTGCCAGCGTCGGACTAGCGGGAGTGCGCGGTGAGCAGTTCTTC	CASVGLAGVRGEQFF
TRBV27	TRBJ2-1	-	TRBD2	TGTGCCAGCAGTTTAGATGGCGGGAGCACCTACAATGAGCAGTTCTTC	CASSLDGGSTYNEQFF
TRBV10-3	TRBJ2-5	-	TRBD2	TGTGCCATCAGTGACCTCGGCGGGAGTGCGGAGACCCAGTACTTC	CAISDLGGSAETQYF
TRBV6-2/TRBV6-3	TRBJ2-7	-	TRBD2	TGTGCCAGCAGTTACAGGAGCGGGAGGGCCGAGGAAGAGCAGTACTTC	CASSYRSGRAEEEQYF
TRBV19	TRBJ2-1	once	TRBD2	TGTGCCAGTAGTATTCGACTAGCGGGAACGTATGAGCAGTTCTTC	CASSIRLAGTYEQFF
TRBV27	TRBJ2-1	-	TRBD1	TGTGCCAGCAGTTCCCGACAGGGGGGACTGAATGAGCAGTTCTTC	CASSSRQGGLNEQFF
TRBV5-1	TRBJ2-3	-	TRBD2	TGCGCCAGCAGCTTCGGGACTACTGGCACAGATACGCAGTATTTT	CASSFGTTGTDTQYF
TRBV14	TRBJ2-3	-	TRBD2	TGTGCCAGCAGCCAACTCGGCGGGAGTGGCACAGATACGCAGTATTTT	CASSQLGGSGTDTQYF
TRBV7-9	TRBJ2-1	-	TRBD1	TGTGCCAGCAGCCGCTCGCTAGACAGGGGGTACAATGAGCAGTTCTTC	CASSRSLDRGYNEQFF
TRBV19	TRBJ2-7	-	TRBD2	TGTGCCAGTAGACCAAGCGGGGGGTCCTACGAGCAGTACTTC	CASRPSGGSYEQYF
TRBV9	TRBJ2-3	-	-	TGTGCCAGCAGCCCTGCCCGAGGAGGGGCAGATACGCAGTATTTT	CASSPARGGADTQYF
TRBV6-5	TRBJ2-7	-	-	TGTGCCAGCCTCGGGGAATCCTACGAGCAGTACTTC	CASLGESYEQYF
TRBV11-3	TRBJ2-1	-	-	TGTGCCAGCAGCTTAGGACGGGGGAGAGGCAATGAGCAGTTCTTC	CASSLGRGRGNEQFF
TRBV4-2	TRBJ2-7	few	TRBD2	TGTGCCAGCAGCCAAGGAAGCGGGAGAGCATCCGAGCAGTACTTC	CASSQGSGRASEQYF
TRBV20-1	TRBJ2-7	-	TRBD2	TGCAGTGCTAGTAGCGGGAGCTCCTACGAGCAGTACTTC	CSASSGSSYEQYF
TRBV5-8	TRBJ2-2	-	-	TGTGCCAGCAGCTGGGCACAGGGACGCACCGGGGAGCTGTTTTTT	CASSWAQGRTGELFF
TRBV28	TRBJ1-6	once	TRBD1	TGTGCCAGCAGCGCGACAGGGACGATTAATTCACCCCTCCACTTT	CASSATGTINSPLHF
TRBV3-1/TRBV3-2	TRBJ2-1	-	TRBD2	TGTGCCAGCAGCCGGACTAGCGGAGGCCACAATGAGCAGTTCTTC	CASSRTSGGHNEQFF